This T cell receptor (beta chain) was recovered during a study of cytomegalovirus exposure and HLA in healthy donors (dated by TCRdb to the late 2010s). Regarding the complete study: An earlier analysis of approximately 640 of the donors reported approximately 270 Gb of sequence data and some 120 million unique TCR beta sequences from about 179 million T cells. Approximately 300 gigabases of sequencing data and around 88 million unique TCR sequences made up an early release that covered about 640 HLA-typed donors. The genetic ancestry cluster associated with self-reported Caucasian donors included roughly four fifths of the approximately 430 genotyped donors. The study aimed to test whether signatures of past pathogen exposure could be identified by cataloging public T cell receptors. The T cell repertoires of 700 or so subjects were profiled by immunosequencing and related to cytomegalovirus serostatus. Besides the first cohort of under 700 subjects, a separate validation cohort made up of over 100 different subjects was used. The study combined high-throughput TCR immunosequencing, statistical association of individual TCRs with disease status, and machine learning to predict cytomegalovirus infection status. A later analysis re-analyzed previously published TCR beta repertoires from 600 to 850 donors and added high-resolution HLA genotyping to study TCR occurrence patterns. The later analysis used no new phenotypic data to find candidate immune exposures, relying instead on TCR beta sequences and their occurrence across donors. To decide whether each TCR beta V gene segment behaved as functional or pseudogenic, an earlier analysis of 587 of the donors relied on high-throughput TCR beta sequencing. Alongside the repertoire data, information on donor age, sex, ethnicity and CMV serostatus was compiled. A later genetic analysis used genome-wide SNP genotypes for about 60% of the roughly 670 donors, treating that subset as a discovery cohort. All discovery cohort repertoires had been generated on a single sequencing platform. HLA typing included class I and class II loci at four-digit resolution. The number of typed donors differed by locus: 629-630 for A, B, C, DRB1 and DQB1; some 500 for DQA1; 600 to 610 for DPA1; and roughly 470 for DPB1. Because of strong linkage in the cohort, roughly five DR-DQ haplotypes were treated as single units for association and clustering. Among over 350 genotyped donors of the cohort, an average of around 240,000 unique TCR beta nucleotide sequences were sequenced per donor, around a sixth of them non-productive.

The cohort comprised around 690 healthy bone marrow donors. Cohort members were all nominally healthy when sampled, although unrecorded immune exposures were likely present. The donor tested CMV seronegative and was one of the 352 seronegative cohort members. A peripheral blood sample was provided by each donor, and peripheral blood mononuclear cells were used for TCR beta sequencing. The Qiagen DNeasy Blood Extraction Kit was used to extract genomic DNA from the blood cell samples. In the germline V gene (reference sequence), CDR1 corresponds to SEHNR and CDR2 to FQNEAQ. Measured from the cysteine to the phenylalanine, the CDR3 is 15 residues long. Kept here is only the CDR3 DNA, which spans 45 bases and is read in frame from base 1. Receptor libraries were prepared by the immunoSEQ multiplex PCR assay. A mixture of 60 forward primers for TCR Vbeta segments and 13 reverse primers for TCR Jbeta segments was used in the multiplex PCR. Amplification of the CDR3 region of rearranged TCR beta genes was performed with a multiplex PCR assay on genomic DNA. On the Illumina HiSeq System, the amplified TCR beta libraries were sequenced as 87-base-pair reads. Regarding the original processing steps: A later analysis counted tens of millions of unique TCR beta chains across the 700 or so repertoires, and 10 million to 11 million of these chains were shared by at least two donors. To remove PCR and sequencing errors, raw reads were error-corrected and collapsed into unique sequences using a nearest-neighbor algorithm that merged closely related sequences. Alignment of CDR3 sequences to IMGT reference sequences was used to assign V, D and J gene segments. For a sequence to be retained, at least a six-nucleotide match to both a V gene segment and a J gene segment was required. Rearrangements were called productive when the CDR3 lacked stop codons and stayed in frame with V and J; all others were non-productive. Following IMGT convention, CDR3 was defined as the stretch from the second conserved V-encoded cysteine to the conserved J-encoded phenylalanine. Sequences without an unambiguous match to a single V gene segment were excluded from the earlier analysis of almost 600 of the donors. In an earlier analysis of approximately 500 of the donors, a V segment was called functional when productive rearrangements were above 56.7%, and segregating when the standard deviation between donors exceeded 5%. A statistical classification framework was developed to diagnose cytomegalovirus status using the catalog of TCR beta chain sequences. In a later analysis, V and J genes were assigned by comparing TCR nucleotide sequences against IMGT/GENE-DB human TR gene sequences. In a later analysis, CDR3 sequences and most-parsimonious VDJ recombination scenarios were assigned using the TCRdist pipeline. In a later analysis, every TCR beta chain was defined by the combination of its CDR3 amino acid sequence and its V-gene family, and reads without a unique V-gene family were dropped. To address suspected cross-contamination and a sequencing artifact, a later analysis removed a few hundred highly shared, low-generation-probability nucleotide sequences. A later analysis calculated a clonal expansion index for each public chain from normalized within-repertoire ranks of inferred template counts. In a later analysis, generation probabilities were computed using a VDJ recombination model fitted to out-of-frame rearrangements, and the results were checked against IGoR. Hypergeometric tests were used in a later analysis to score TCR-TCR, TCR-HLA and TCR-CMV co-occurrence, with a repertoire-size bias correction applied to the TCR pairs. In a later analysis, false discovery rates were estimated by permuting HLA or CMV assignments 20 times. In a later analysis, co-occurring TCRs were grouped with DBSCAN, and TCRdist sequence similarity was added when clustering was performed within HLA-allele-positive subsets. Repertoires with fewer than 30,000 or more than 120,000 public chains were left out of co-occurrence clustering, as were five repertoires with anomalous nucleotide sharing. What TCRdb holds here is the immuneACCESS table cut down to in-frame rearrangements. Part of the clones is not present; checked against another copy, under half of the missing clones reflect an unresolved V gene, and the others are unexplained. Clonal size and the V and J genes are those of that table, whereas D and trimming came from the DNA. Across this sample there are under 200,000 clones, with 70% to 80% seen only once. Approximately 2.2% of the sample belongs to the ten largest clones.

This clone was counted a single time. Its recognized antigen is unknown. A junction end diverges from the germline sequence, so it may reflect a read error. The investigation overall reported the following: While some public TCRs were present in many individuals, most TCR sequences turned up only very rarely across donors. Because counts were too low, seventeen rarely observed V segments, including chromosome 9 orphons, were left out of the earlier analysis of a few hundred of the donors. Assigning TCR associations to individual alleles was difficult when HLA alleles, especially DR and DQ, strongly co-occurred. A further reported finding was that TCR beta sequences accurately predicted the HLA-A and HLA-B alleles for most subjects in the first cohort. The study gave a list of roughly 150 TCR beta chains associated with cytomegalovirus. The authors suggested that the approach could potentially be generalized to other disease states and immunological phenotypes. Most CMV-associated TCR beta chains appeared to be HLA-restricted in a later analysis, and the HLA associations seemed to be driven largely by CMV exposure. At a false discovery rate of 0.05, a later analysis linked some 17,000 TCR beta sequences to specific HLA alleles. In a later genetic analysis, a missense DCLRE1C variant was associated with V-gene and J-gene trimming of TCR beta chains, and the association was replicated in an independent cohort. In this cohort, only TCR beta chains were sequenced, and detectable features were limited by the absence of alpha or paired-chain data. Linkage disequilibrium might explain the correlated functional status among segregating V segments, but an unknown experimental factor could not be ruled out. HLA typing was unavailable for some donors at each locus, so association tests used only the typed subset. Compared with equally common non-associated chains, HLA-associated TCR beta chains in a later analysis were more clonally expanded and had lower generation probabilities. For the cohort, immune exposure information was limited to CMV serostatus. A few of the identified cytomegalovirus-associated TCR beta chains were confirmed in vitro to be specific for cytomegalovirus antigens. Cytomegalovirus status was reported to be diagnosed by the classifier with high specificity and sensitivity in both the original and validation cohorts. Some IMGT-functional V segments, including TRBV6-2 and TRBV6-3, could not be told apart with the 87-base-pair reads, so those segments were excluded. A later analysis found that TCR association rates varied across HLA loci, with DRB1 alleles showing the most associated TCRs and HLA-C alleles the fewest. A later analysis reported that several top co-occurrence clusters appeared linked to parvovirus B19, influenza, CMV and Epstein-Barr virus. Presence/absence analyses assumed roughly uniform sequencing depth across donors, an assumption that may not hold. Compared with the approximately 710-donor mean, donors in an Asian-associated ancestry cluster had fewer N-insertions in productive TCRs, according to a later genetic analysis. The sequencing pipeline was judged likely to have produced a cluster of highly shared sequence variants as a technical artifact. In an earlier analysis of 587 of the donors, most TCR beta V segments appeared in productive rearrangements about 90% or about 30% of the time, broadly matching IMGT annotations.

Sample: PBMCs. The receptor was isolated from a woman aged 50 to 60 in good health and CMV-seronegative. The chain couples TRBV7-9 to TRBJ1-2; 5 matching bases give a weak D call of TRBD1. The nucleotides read TGTTCCAGCAGTTCCCGAGACAGAATTAACTATGGCTACACCTTC. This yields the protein CSSSSRDRINYGYTF. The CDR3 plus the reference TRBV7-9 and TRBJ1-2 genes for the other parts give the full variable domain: DTGVSQNPRHKITKRGQNVTFRCDPISEHNRLYWYRQTLGQGPEFLTYFQNEAQLEKSRLLSDRFSAERPKGSFSTLEIQRTEQGDSAMYLCSSSSRDRINYGYTFGSGTRLTVV.